The rows below give T cell receptor beta chains drawn from one sample of a study of T cell repertoires in cytomegalovirus infection. Using its own MiXCR run on the reads, TCRdb lists one record per CDR3 protein. The sample lists a few hundred thousand distinct CDR3 sequences, roughly 34% occurring once. These TCRs are of unknown antigen specificity. The specimen comprised cultured PBMCs, sampled from culture after CMV antigen stimulation. Receptors originate from a human donor in good health (CMV status not recorded). Some clones in this sample may be carry-over from other donors' samples. Each CDR3 is given with its conserved first and last residue. Each record gives: clone size, D gene, V gene, J gene, CDR3 DNA, CDR3 protein. A D gene is named only where the DNA matches it firmly. The size of a clone is reported for some rows only, either as once, few or many, or as a class for expanded clones.

many	NA	TRBV6-1	TRBJ1-6	TGTGCCAGCAGTCGCGGACAGAACTGGAATTCACCCCTCCACTTT	CASSRGQNWNSPLHF
few	TRBD1	TRBV24-1	TRBJ1-5	TGTGCCACCAGTGACCCCGGGACAGGGAATCAGCCCCAGCATTTT	CATSDPGTGNQPQHF
few	NA	TRBV7-3	TRBJ1-2	TGTGCCAGCAGCTTAATCCGGCGGGGGAACTATGGCTACACCTTC	CASSLIRRGNYGYTF
NA	NA	TRBV7-2	TRBJ2-4	TGTGCCAGCAGCAGAGAAGGGGGGATTCAGTACTTC	CASSREGGIQYF
NA	TRBD1	TRBV11-2	TRBJ2-5	TGTGCCAGCAGCTCATATACAGGGGGTGTTGGAGAGACCCAGTACTTC	CASSSYTGGVGETQYF
NA	NA	TRBV14	TRBJ1-1	TGTGCCAGCAGCCAAATCTCCATGAACACTGAAGCTTTCTTT	CASSQISMNTEAFF
few	NA	TRBV7-6	TRBJ2-1	TGTGCCAGCAGCTTAGCGCCCCCCCCCGGGACAAGGAGTCGCAATGAGCAGTTCTTC	CASSLAPPPGTRSRNEQFF
NA	NA	TRBV28	TRBJ2-7	TGTGCCAGCAGTTTTGGTCGCGCCTACGAGCAGTACTTC	CASSFGRAYEQYF
NA	TRBD2	TRBV4-3	TRBJ2-1	TGCGCCAGCAGCCAAAGGCTAGCGGGAGAGTCTTACAATGAGCAGTTCTTC	CASSQRLAGESYNEQFF
NA	NA	TRBV27	TRBJ1-5	TGTGCCAGCAGTTTATCTCACTCCCGTATTAGCAATCAGCCCCAGCATTTT	CASSLSHSRISNQPQHF
NA	TRBD2	TRBV5-5	TRBJ2-1	TGTGCCAGCACCTGGGGTTCGGGGGCTAGCGGGAGAACTGAGCAGTTCTTC	CASTWGSGASGRTEQFF
NA	NA	TRBV25-1	TRBJ1-1	TGTGCCAGCAGTGAACGGACAGCCACTGAAGCTTTCTTT	CASSERTATEAFF
NA	NA	TRBV12-3/TRBV12-4	TRBJ1-2	TGTGCCAGCAGTTTCTTCCCGGGAACAACCCCATCATCCTATGGCTACACCTTC	CASSFFPGTTPSSYGYTF
NA	TRBD2	TRBV6-2/TRBV6-3	TRBJ2-3	TGTGCCAGCGACGGGCGGGTAGAGCGGGGAAGCACAGATACGCAGTATTTT	CASDGRVERGSTDTQYF
few	TRBD2	TRBV4-1	TRBJ2-1	TGCGCCAGCAGCCAAGATCGGTTGGCTAGCGGGAGAAATGAGCAGTTCTTC	CASSQDRLASGRNEQFF
few	TRBD2	TRBV28	TRBJ2-7	TGTGCCGGAGGACTAGGGACTAGCGGGAGAGTCGAGCAGTACTTC	CAGGLGTSGRVEQYF
NA	NA	TRBV29-1	TRBJ2-3	TGCAGCGTTGGCGGACAGAGCACAGATACGCAGTATTTT	CSVGGQSTDTQYF
NA	NA	TRBV12-3/TRBV12-4	TRBJ1-6	TGTGCCAGCAGCCGGGTCGGGAGGGGCAACGTACCCAATTCACCCCTCCACTTT	CASSRVGRGNVPNSPLHF
many	NA	TRBV7-2	TRBJ2-5	TGTGCCAGCAGCCGACGGGGGGACACCAGAGGGGAGACCCAGTACTTC	CASSRRGDTRGETQYF
once	NA	TRBV19	TRBJ2-7	TGTGCCAGTAGTCCGCACCGGTCCTACGAGCAGTACTTC	CASSPHRSYEQYF
once	TRBD2	TRBV5-1	TRBJ2-1	TGCGCCAGCAGTTCGGACAGGGAAGCGGGAGGGCCCTACAATGAGCAGTTCTTC	CASSSDREAGGPYNEQFF
NA	NA	TRBV7-2	TRBJ2-1	TGTGCCAGCAGCTTAGCGTTTGCCTATGAGCAGTTCTTC	CASSLAFAYEQFF
few	NA	TRBV4-3	TRBJ1-1	TGCGCCAGCGGGCATGGGGTAACTGAAGCTTTCTTT	CASGHGVTEAFF
many	TRBD1	TRBV19	TRBJ2-2	TGTGCCAGTAGTATAGTCTCGTCTCCGGGACAGACTTACTACACCGGGGAGCTGTTTTTT	CASSIVSSPGQTYYTGELFF
NA	TRBD2	TRBV5-4	TRBJ2-1	TGTGCCAGCAGCCGCGGTTTAGCGGGACTGGGATCCTACAATGAGCAGTTCTTC	CASSRGLAGLGSYNEQFF
NA	NA	TRBV7-9	TRBJ1-1	TGTGCCAGCAGCTTATCAGGCAGGGAGGGAGGTGAAGCTTTCTTT	CASSLSGREGGEAFF
few	NA	TRBV12-3/TRBV12-4	TRBJ1-4	TGTGCCAGCAGTTTTGGTGAAAAACTGTTTTTT	CASSFGEKLFF
NA	NA	TRBV20-1	TRBJ2-3	TGCAGTGTTGGCAGGGGTTGGTCAGATACGCAGTATTTT	CSVGRGWSDTQYF
few	TRBD2	TRBV19	TRBJ2-1	TGTGCCAGCGGTTGGGGACTAGCGGCTTACAATGAGCAGTTCTTC	CASGWGLAAYNEQFF
few	TRBD2	TRBV6-2/TRBV6-3	TRBJ2-3	TGTGCCAGCAGTTACGGACTAGCCTCAGATACGCAGTATTTT	CASSYGLASDTQYF
few	TRBD2	TRBV5-4	TRBJ2-7	TGTGCCAGCAGCGGGGGACTAGCGGGCGCCTACGAGCAGTACTTC	CASSGGLAGAYEQYF
few	TRBD2	TRBV7-2	TRBJ2-7	TGTGCCAGCAGCTTAGAAAGCGGGAGGGCCGGAGGCGAGCAGTACTTC	CASSLESGRAGGEQYF
NA	TRBD2	TRBV7-2	TRBJ2-1	TGTGCCAGCAGCTTAGCGGCTAGCGGGTACAATGAGCAGTTCTTC	CASSLAASGYNEQFF
NA	NA	TRBV12-3/TRBV12-4	TRBJ1-1	TGTGCCAGCAGCGTCACAGGCCCCGGAGGAGCTTTCTTT	CASSVTGPGGAFF
NA	TRBD1	TRBV12-3/TRBV12-4	TRBJ2-1	TGTGCCAGCAGTGAGCTATTAGGGGGCGAAAGGAATGAGCAGTTCTTC	CASSELLGGERNEQFF
few	NA	TRBV10-1	TRBJ2-5	TGCGCCAGCAGTGAGTCACGGGTGGAAGAGACCCAGTACTTC	CASSESRVEETQYF
NA	TRBD1	TRBV4-1	TRBJ2-7	TGCGCCAGCAGCCATGAAAGGACAGGAGGCGCCTACGAGCAGTACTTC	CASSHERTGGAYEQYF
once	TRBD2	TRBV19	TRBJ2-5	TGTGCCAGTAGTATTACTAGCGGGGGGTCCCAAGAGACCCAGTACTTC	CASSITSGGSQETQYF
many	NA	TRBV7-2	TRBJ2-2	TGTGCCAGCAGCTTAGGGGGAGCTAGACGCGGGGAGCTGTTTTTT	CASSLGGARRGELFF
few	NA	TRBV5-1	TRBJ2-6	TGCGCCAGCAGCCATCGGACAGCCTCCCCTGGGGCCAACGTCCTGACTTTC	CASSHRTASPGANVLTF
few	NA	TRBV7-2	TRBJ2-1	TGTGCCAGCAGCTTAGCGCGAGAAGTTATTGAGCAGTTCTTC	CASSLAREVIEQFF